This is a list of T cell receptor beta chains from one sample in a study of blood T cell repertoires in COVID-19. TCRdb's table, derived via immunoSEQ multiplex PCR, lists solely in-frame clones and lacks some. The sample lists around 300,000 clones, around nine tenths occurring once. Sequenced sample: PBMCs or T cells enriched from blood (not recorded which). The receptor source for this set is a woman younger than 35 who had recovered from COVID-19. Each CDR3 is given with its conserved first and last residue. The D gene is left open where the match is weak. Size is omitted from some rows. Given values are once, few, many or a class for expanded clones.

size	D	V	J	DNA	CDR3
-	-	TRBV4-3	TRBJ1-1	TGCGCCAGCAGCCAAGATTTGGGACAAGAAGCTTTCTTT	CASSQDLGQEAFF
-	-	TRBV25-1	TRBJ1-1	TGTGCCAGCAGTATTTTTGGAGGGACCGAAGCTTTCTTT	CASSIFGGTEAFF
-	-	TRBV3-1/TRBV3-2	TRBJ2-3	TGTGCCAGCAGCCAAATCCCGAGGCGCACAGATACGCAGTATTTT	CASSQIPRRTDTQYF
-	TRBD1	TRBV7-2	TRBJ2-7	TGTGCCAGCAGCTTAGTACCCCCGAGGACAGGGCACTACGAGCAGTACTTC	CASSLVPPRTGHYEQYF
-	-	TRBV7-3	TRBJ2-3	TGTGCCAGCAGCCCCTGGGGGCGGCCTAGCACAGATACGCAGTATTTT	CASSPWGRPSTDTQYF
once	TRBD2	TRBV4-3	TRBJ2-1	TGCGCCAGCAGCCAAGATCGTCGAGCGGGGATAGGCTCCTACAATGAGCAGTTCTTC	CASSQDRRAGIGSYNEQFF
-	TRBD1	TRBV25-1	TRBJ1-2	TGTGCCAGCAGTTCGTTGACAGGGGGCTATGGCTACACCTTC	CASSSLTGGYGYTF
few	-	TRBV5-4	TRBJ1-2	TGTGCCAGCAGCTTGGAAGGGGATAACTATGGCTACACCTTC	CASSLEGDNYGYTF
few	-	TRBV11-3	TRBJ2-7	TGTGCCAGCAGCTTAGCTGGAACTCAACAGGGTTTTTACTTC	CASSLAGTQQGFYF
-	-	TRBV13	TRBJ1-2	TGTGCCAGCAGCTTAGGAGGGGGGGACTATGGCTACACCTTC	CASSLGGGDYGYTF
-	TRBD1	TRBV6-5	TRBJ1-2	TGTGCCAGCAGTTACTCATATGACAGGGACTACTATGGCTACACCTTC	CASSYSYDRDYYGYTF
-	TRBD2	TRBV11-2	TRBJ2-7	TGTGCCAGCAGCTTATCGCCGGGGGAGGGGTTGTCGTACGAGCAGTACTTC	CASSLSPGEGLSYEQYF
-	TRBD1	TRBV28	TRBJ2-1	TGTGCCAGCAGTTTTAGTCAGGGGGCCCTCGACTCCTACAATGAGCAGTTCTTC	CASSFSQGALDSYNEQFF
-	-	TRBV11-2	TRBJ2-2	TGTGCCAGCAGCTTAGTGTCAGGCCGCACCGGGGAGCTGTTTTTT	CASSLVSGRTGELFF
once	-	TRBV4-1	TRBJ2-3	TGCGCCAGCAGCCAACCTCCTAGCACAGATACGCAGTATTTT	CASSQPPSTDTQYF
-	-	TRBV30	TRBJ1-2	TGTGCCTGGAGTCCGGACTCTCGTCGGGACTATGGCTACACCTTC	CAWSPDSRRDYGYTF
-	-	TRBV7-9	TRBJ2-7	TGTGCCAGCAGCCCCCTCGGCTACGAGCAGTACTTC	CASSPLGYEQYF
-	-	TRBV9	TRBJ2-3	TGTGCCAGCAGTACAACCGGGACTCCAACTAGCACAGATACGCAGTATTTT	CASSTTGTPTSTDTQYF
-	TRBD1	TRBV27	TRBJ1-2	TGTGCCAGCAGTGAGCATCGGACAGGGGATGGCTACACCTTC	CASSEHRTGDGYTF
-	-	TRBV21-1	TRBJ1-1	TGTGCCAGCAGCAAAACTACAGATCGGGAGGCGAACACTGAAGCTTTCTTT	CASSKTTDREANTEAFF
-	-	TRBV4-3	TRBJ1-4	TGCGCCAGCAGCCCAACAGGCTCGACTAATGAAAAACTGTTTTTT	CASSPTGSTNEKLFF
-	TRBD1	TRBV5-1	TRBJ2-7	TGCGTCAGCAGTTACGACAGGGAAGGCTACGAGCAGTACTTC	CVSSYDREGYEQYF
-	-	TRBV2	TRBJ1-3	TGTGCCAGCAGTGAAGCGGGCTTAAGCTCTGGAAACACCATATATTTT	CASSEAGLSSGNTIYF
few	-	TRBV6-6	TRBJ2-7	TGTGCCAGCAGTTCCCTAGGACAGTTTTTCACCTACGAGCAGTACTTC	CASSSLGQFFTYEQYF
-	-	TRBV5-1	TRBJ1-6	TGCGCCAGCAGCGGAGACAGTCGAAATTCACCCCTCCACTTT	CASSGDSRNSPLHF
-	-	TRBV14	TRBJ1-1	TGTGCCAGCAGCCTCTCCCAGACAGTCACTGAAGCTTTCTTT	CASSLSQTVTEAFF
once	-	TRBV3-1/TRBV3-2	TRBJ1-2	TGTGCCAGCAGCCAAGGTAGGAGACCCGACTATGGCTACACCTTC	CASSQGRRPDYGYTF
-	TRBD2	TRBV5-4	TRBJ2-7	TGTGCCAGCAGCCCTGCTATAGCGGGAGGACGCGAGCAGTACTTC	CASSPAIAGGREQYF
-	TRBD1	TRBV30	TRBJ1-4	TGTGCCTGGAGAGCCGACAGGGGCCGGACTAATGAAAAACTGTTTTTT	CAWRADRGRTNEKLFF
-	-	TRBV7-2	TRBJ1-2	TGTGCCAGCAGCTTAACCAGGGAGGGCTATGGCTACACCTTC	CASSLTREGYGYTF
-	-	TRBV7-8	TRBJ2-3	TGTGCCAGCAGCTTTATTGGTAGCCCCAGCACAGATACGCAGTATTTT	CASSFIGSPSTDTQYF
-	TRBD1	TRBV2	TRBJ2-7	TGTGCCAGCAGTGAATCCTTTATGGGACAGGGGTACCACGAGCAGTACTTC	CASSESFMGQGYHEQYF
-	TRBD1	TRBV30	TRBJ1-6	TGTGCCTGGACCTTTACAGGGGGCCGTAATTCACCCCTCCACTTT	CAWTFTGGRNSPLHF
-	-	TRBV4-1	TRBJ2-1	TGCGCCAGCAGCCAAGAAGAAGGATTCCTTGGGGGGAATGAGCAGTTCTTC	CASSQEEGFLGGNEQFF
once	TRBD2	TRBV5-4	TRBJ2-7	TGTGCCAGCAGCTTGGCCGGCGCTAGCGGTCCCTACGAGCAGTACTTC	CASSLAGASGPYEQYF
once	-	TRBV27	TRBJ1-5	TGTGCCAGTGGGAGGGAACAGCCCCAGCATTTT	CASGREQPQHF
once	TRBD1	TRBV30	TRBJ1-6	TGTGCCTGGAGTGGGGACAGGGGGTCACCCCTCCACTTT	CAWSGDRGSPLHF
once	-	TRBV2	TRBJ1-1	TGTGCCAGCAGTGCCCCGACAGAGAACACTGAAGCTTTCTTT	CASSAPTENTEAFF
-	-	TRBV30	TRBJ1-2	TGTGCCTGGAGTGCATTCAGGGGCCGGGGATATGGCTACACCTTC	CAWSAFRGRGYGYTF
-	TRBD1	TRBV5-4	TRBJ1-5	TGTGCCAGCAGCAGGACACCGGGACAGAGTCAGCCCCAGCATTTT	CASSRTPGQSQPQHF
-	-	TRBV2	TRBJ1-2	TGTGCCAGCAGTGGGGGGCTACCTAACTATGGCTACACCTTC	CASSGGLPNYGYTF
once	TRBD1	TRBV4-1	TRBJ1-5	TGCGCCAGCAGCCACGGACAGGGGAGAGGGCCCCAGCATTTT	CASSHGQGRGPQHF
once	TRBD1	TRBV7-2	TRBJ2-7	TGTGCCAGCAGCTTAAAGGGGATGGCCCGGGACAGGGGAAACGAGCAGTACTTC	CASSLKGMARDRGNEQYF
-	TRBD1	TRBV10-2	TRBJ1-2	TGCGCCAGCAGTGGTGGACAGGGCAACTATGGCTACACCTTC	CASSGGQGNYGYTF
-	TRBD2	TRBV7-9	TRBJ2-1	TGTGCCAGCAGCCAAGGGACTAGCGGGAGTAGCAATGAGCAGTTCTTC	CASSQGTSGSSNEQFF
-	-	TRBV10-3	TRBJ1-3	TGTGCCATCAGCGACCCACGGGGGGCGCCTGGAAACACCATATATTTT	CAISDPRGAPGNTIYF
few	TRBD1	TRBV7-6	TRBJ1-1	TGTGCCAGCAGCACGACAGGGGCCACTGAAGCTTTCTTT	CASSTTGATEAFF
-	-	TRBV28	TRBJ2-1	TGTGCCAGCAGTTTATGGGGGGGGCAGTTCTTC	CASSLWGGQFF
once	TRBD1	TRBV5-4	TRBJ2-6	TGTGCCAGCAGCCCCCGACAGGGGTCGGGGGCCAACGTCCTGACTTTC	CASSPRQGSGANVLTF
-	-	TRBV29-1	TRBJ2-7	TGCAGCGTTTATACAGGGAGCGAGCAGTACTTC	CSVYTGSEQYF
few	TRBD1	TRBV10-3	TRBJ1-1	TGTGCCATCAGACCGGGACAGGGAACCACTGAAGCTTTCTTT	CAIRPGQGTTEAFF
-	TRBD1	TRBV6-5	TRBJ1-2	TGTGCCAGCAGTCGGACAGGAAGGGACTATGGCTACACCTTC	CASSRTGRDYGYTF
-	-	TRBV7-8	TRBJ1-4	TGTGCCAGCAGCACACAGGGATTGGGTGATGAAAAACTGTTTTTT	CASSTQGLGDEKLFF
-	-	TRBV6-1	TRBJ1-5	TGTGCCAGCAGTGAACCCTTTGGCCCGAGGGTTCGCGGCAATCAGCCCCAGCATTTT	CASSEPFGPRVRGNQPQHF